The present entry profiles one TCR beta chain with its context. With V trimmed by 6 bases and J by 5 bases, 6 bases remained unmatched. This CDR3 has 13 amino acids. Per germline, CDR1 MNHNS and CDR2 SASEGT. The source of the sample is a study of PD-L1 blockade in urothelial cancer. The protocol was immunoSEQ multiplex PCR, while the TCRdb copy is restricted to in-frame clones and leaves out a portion. This table has some 48,000 clones, about 86% appearing once. Sample time point: peripheral blood 6 weeks after treatment start. The sequence derives from a man in his sixties with urothelial cancer. The sample here was PBMCs, taken around atezolizumab (anti-PD-L1) treatment. The V and J genes are TRBV6-1 and TRBJ2-5, with 7 bases that match TRBD2. The CDR3 region has the DNA TGTGCCAGCAGGGAGGGAGGGTCGGAGACCCAGTACTTC. This encodes CASREGGSETQYF.